Given below is one T cell receptor (beta chain) in context. Its antigen is as yet unknown. TCRdb's table, derived via immunoSEQ multiplex PCR, lists solely in-frame clones and lacks some. The data contain around 28,000 clones, approximately 82% of them singletons. This sample was taken from a study of graft-versus-host responses after intestinal transplantation. Looking at the study overall: Transplant recipients had multivisceral, liver-intestinal, or isolated intestinal grafts. Each recipient received anti-thymocyte globulin induction, then tacrolimus and steroids for about three years. Study findings and constraints: Within the allografts of patients who had graft-donor T cell macrochimerism, graft-versus-host to host-versus-graft clonal ratios were high.

This CDR3 has 12 residues. Germline V lookup: CDR1 SGHRS, CDR2 YFSETQ. Trimming removed 4 bases at V and 4 bases at J, with 8 bases between. The chain joins TRBV5-1 to TRBJ1-1, with TRBD1 as a possible D gene (5 bases). This clonotype was obtained from a human patient who received an intestinal transplant, so some T cells may come from the graft donor. The sequencing used PBMCs, collected 27 to 29 days after intestinal transplant. The CDR3 region is CASSGTGTEAFF. The CDR3 coding sequence is TGCGCCAGCAGCGGCACAGGCACTGAAGCTTTCTTT. Filled out from reference TRBV5-1 and TRBJ1-1, the complete variable domain reads KAGVTQTPRYLIKTRGQQVTLSCSPISGHRSVSWYQQTPGQGLQFLFEYFSETQRNKGNFPGRFSGRQFSNSRSEMNVSTLELGDSALYLCASSGTGTEAFFGQGTRLTVV.